The 27 T cell receptor beta chains presented below share a single source sample, sequenced in a study of blood T cell repertoires in COVID-19. TCRdb's table, derived via immunoSEQ multiplex PCR, lists solely in-frame clones and lacks some. Of 150,000 to 200,000 clones in the sample, around 82% were seen once. The sequenced material came from peripheral blood. The receptor source for this set is a man aged 18 to 29 with active or convalescent COVID-19.

The chain employs TRBV4-1 and TRBJ2-7; TRBD2 is a possible D gene (5 bases). The CDR3 is 15 residues long. Trimming pared 0 bases from V and 0 bases from J, leaving 9 bases between. Germline V CDR1 and CDR2: MGHRA, YSYEKL. The CDR3 DNA follows: TGCGCCAGCAGCCAAGATAAGGCGGGCTCCTACGAGCAGTACTTC. It is translated as CASSQDKAGSYEQYF.

The chain employs TRBV5-1 and TRBJ1-1, with a tentative D call TRBD1 (5 bases). CDR1 and CDR2 (germline): SGHRS, YFSETQ. V was pared by 0 bases and J by 4 bases, with 10 bases between. The length of the CDR3 is 14 residues. The CDR3 spells CASSLAAGITEAFF. CDR3 coding DNA: TGCGCCAGCAGCTTGGCCGCAGGGATCACTGAAGCTTTCTTT.

The gene calls are TRBV3-1 (or the pseudogene TRBV3-2) and TRBJ2-1, with 7 positions matching TRBD2. CDR3 length: 17 amino acids. J was trimmed by 1 base and V by 1 base; bases with no gene match: 7. The germline CDR1 and CDR2 sequences are LGHDT and YNNKEL (reference sequence). The CDR3 region is CASSQGLSSGSYNEQFF. DNA for the CDR3: TGTGCCAGCAGCCAAGGACTCTCTAGCGGATCCTACAATGAGCAGTTCTTC.

The rearrangement uses TRBV5-4 and TRBJ1-2; 7 nucleotides line up with TRBD1. The germline gives CDR1 SGHNT, CDR2 YYREEE (reference sequence). Trimming removed 4 bases from V and 1 base from J; junction bases left unmatched: 4. The CDR3 contains 14 residues. In DNA, the CDR3 is TGTGCCAGCAGCCGGGACAGTTTTAACTATGGCTACACCTTC. This sequence encodes CASSRDSFNYGYTF. Using reference TRBV5-4 and TRBJ1-2 for the parts outside the CDR3, the full variable domain is ETGVTQSPTHLIKTRGQQVTLRCSSQSGHNTVSWYQQALGQGPQFIFQYYREEENGRGNFPPRFSGLQFPNYSSELNVNALELDDSALYLCASSRDSFNYGYTFGSGTRLTVV.

This chain joins TRBV5-4 and TRBJ1-2; 7 bases fit TRBD1. Germline loops: CDR1 SGHNT, CDR2 YYREEE (reference sequence). Germline trimming cut 6 bases from V and 8 bases from J; bases unmatched to any gene: 7. The CDR3 totals 12 residues. The CDR3 spells CASKDREGGYTF. In nucleotides, the CDR3 is TGTGCCAGCAAAGACAGGGAAGGGGGCTACACCTTC.

This chain uses TRBV5-5 with TRBJ1-2; D is possibly TRBD1 (5 bases). This CDR3 has 14 residues. The V gene lost 3 bases and the J gene lost 4 bases, with 13 bases spanning the gap. Germline lookup yields CDR1 SGHKS and CDR2 YYEKEE (reference sequence). In DNA, the CDR3 is TGTGCCAGCAGCTCCGCGCCAGGGTCCTATGGCTACACCTTC. Translation gives CASSSAPGSYGYTF.

CDR3 sequence reads: CASSLKTGSSYNSPLHF. The DNA for the CDR3 is TGCGCCAGCAGCTTAAAGACAGGGAGCTCCTATAATTCACCCCTCCACTTT. The chain links TRBV5-1 to TRBJ1-6; TRBD1 agrees at 7 bases. The CDR3 is 17 residues long. The V gene end was trimmed by 2 bases and the J gene end by 0 bases; junction bases not matched to a gene: 5. The germline CDR1 and CDR2 sequences are SGHRS and YFSETQ.

The chain combines TRBV29-1 with TRBJ2-6; a possible D gene is TRBD1 (6 bases). CDR1 and CDR2 (germline): SQVTM, ANQGSEA. This CDR3 has 18 residues. Trimming took off 1 base at V and 0 bases at J, with 16 bases between the two ends. The CDR3 bases are TGCAGCGTTGAAGCAGAACAGGGCAGTTACTCTGGGGCCAACGTCCTGACTTTC. As protein: CSVEAEQGSYSGANVLTF.

With respect to this clone: This CDR3 is also generated by other DNA sequences in the sample. This sequence joins TRBV19 and TRBJ1-3; D remains unclear. V lost 1 base and J lost 1, with 5 bases in between. The germline gives CDR1 LNHDA, CDR2 SQIVND (reference sequence). The length of the CDR3 is 14 residues. CDR3 sequence reads: CASSIAGSGNTIYF. In DNA form, the CDR3 reads TGTGCCAGTAGTATAGCGGGATCTGGAAACACCATATATTTT.

This clone was detected only once. The V call is TRBV5-6, the J call TRBJ2-3, with 7 bases matching TRBD2. The length of the CDR3 is 16 residues. Germline V gene data show CDR1 as SGHDT and CDR2 as YYEEEE. V shed 6 bases, J shed 1 base, and the junction held 11 bases outside the gene matches. The CDR3 coding sequence is TGTGCCAGCACCCAATTATCGGGGAGGGGCACAGATACGCAGTATTTT. Its protein is CASTQLSGRGTDTQYF.

This clone has a handful of counts. The chain combines TRBV19 with TRBJ2-7, with D perhaps TRBD1 (6 bases). V lost 3 bases to trimming and J lost 3 bases, with 12 bases between them. The CDR3 totals 14 residues. Looked up from germline, CDR1 is LNHDA and CDR2 is SQIVND (reference sequence). CDR3 protein: CASSIRGGDYEQYF. Here the CDR3 DNA reads TGTGCCAGTAGTATCAGAGGGGGTGACTACGAGCAGTACTTC.

The rearrangement uses TRBV21-1 and TRBJ1-5. TRBV21-1 is annotated as a pseudogene. The CDR3 runs 14 residues. This CDR3 reads CASSNLRGRQPQHF. The CDR3 coding sequence is TGTGCCAGCAGCAATCTGCGAGGGCGGCAGCCCCAGCATTTT.

This chain links TRBV29-1 with TRBJ2-4; D remains ambiguous. The CDR3 consists of 13 residues. CDR1 and CDR2 (germline): SQVTM, ANQGSEA. Deletions cut 3 bases from V and 0 bases from J, with 6 bases between. CDR3 DNA sequence: TGCAGCGTTGAGGCGGTAGCCAAAAACATTCAGTACTTC. Translation: CSVEAVAKNIQYF.

The chain carries TRBV28 and TRBJ2-1; tentative D call: TRBD1 (6 bases). The V and J ends lost 5 bases and 4 bases respectively, with 12 bases between them. This CDR3 has 14 amino acids. CDR1 MDHEN and CDR2 SYDVKM come from the germline V gene. The CDR3 DNA sequence: TGTGCCAGCAGTACCGGCCAGGGGTACAATGAGCAGTTCTTC. Its protein product is CASSTGQGYNEQFF.

V gene TRBV2 combines with J gene TRBJ2-1; 9 bases agree with TRBD1. Germline V CDR1 and CDR2: SNHLY, FYNNEI. The junction had 4 bases not matched to a gene; V was cut back by 7 bases and J by 9 bases. The CDR3 runs 12 residues. CDR3 nucleotides: TGTGCCAGCACCCTGGACAGGGGTGAGCAGTTCTTC. Translation: CASTLDRGEQFF.

This clone was seen only a few times. The chain employs TRBV14 and TRBJ1-3; a weak D match, TRBD1 (5 bases). Germline V gives CDR1 SGHDN, CDR2 FVKESK. V was shortened by 1 base and J by 3 bases, with 16 bases between the two germline ends. The CDR3 covers 17 residues. Here the CDR3 reads CASSQASGTYRGNTIYF. The CDR3, as DNA: TGTGCCAGCAGCCAAGCGTCGGGGACTTATCGTGGAAACACCATATATTTT. Using reference TRBV14 and TRBJ1-3 for the parts outside the CDR3, the full variable domain is EAGVTQFPSHSVIEKGQTVTLRCDPISGHDNLYWYRRVMGKEIKFLLHFVKESKQDESGMPNNRFLAERTGGTYSTLKVQPAELEDSGVYFCASSQASGTYRGNTIYFGEGSWLTVV.

The chain links TRBV4-1 to TRBJ1-5; D perhaps matches TRBD1 (5 bases). The CDR3 has 16 residues. Trimming pared 0 bases from V and 1 base from J, leaving 10 bases between. CDR1 is MGHRA and CDR2 is YSYEKL in the germline V gene. As DNA, the CDR3 is TGCGCCAGCAGCCAAGATCGGACAACAAGCAATCAGCCCCAGCATTTT. It codes for CASSQDRTTSNQPQHF.

The chain has TRBV19 and TRBJ1-4; D remains ambiguous. Trimming took 5 bases from V and 4 from J, leaving 8 bases between them. This CDR3 is 13 amino acids long. CDR1 is LNHDA, CDR2 SQIVND, per germline (reference sequence). The chain's CDR3 is CASSQDDNEKLFF. The CDR3 nucleotides read TGTGCCAGTAGTCAGGATGATAATGAAAAACTGTTTTTT.

This chain connects TRBV15 to TRBJ2-3, with 8 positions matching TRBD1. Germline CDR1 and CDR2: LNHNV and YYDKDF (reference sequence). V lost 0 bases, J lost 10 bases, and 3 bases stayed unmatched. This CDR3 has 13 residues. The CDR3 loop is CATSRERQGPQYF. The CDR3 nucleotides are TGTGCCACCAGCAGAGAACGACAGGGGCCGCAGTATTTT.

This chain links TRBV6-5 with TRBJ1-4, with 7 bases lining up with TRBD1. Germline V gene data show CDR1 as MNHEY and CDR2 as SVGAGI. There are 15 residues in the CDR3. V shed 8 bases and J 8 bases; nucleotides not matched to a gene: 14. In DNA, the CDR3 is TGTGCCAGCCGGGAGGGGGCGGGGGCTGGGGAAAAACTGTTTTTT. This translates into CASREGAGAGEKLFF.

The chain combines TRBV18 with TRBJ2-1, with TRBD2 matching 8 bases. This CDR3 contains 16 residues. J lost 9 bases, V lost 5 bases, and 15 bases had no gene match. The germline V gene encodes CDR1 KGHSH and CDR2 LQKENI. The CDR3 nucleotides are TGTGCCAGCTCAGTGCCCGGGACTAGAAGGTTGGCTGAGCAGTTCTTC. Protein: CASSVPGTRRLAEQFF.

The chain links TRBV5-1 to TRBJ2-3; the match to TRBD1 covers 8 bases. From germline, CDR1 is SGHRS and CDR2 YFSETQ. With 0 bases clipped from V and 0 bases from J, the junction kept 6 bases outside the gene matches. This CDR3 contains 17 residues. CDR3: CASSLDFQGASTDTQYF. CDR3 DNA: TGCGCCAGCAGCTTGGATTTCCAGGGGGCTAGCACAGATACGCAGTATTTT. The full variable domain, in which reference TRBV5-1 and TRBJ2-3 provide the parts outside the CDR3, is KAGVTQTPRYLIKTRGQQVTLSCSPISGHRSVSWYQQTPGQGLQFLFEYFSETQRNKGNFPGRFSGRQFSNSRSEMNVSTLELGDSALYLCASSLDFQGASTDTQYFGPGTRLTVL.

This chain uses TRBV6-4 with TRBJ1-3; perhaps TRBD1 as D (6 bases). CDR3 size: 15 residues. Germline V lookup: CDR1 MRHNA, CDR2 SNTAGT. V gave up 6 bases and J gave up 8 bases, with 20 bases separating them. The CDR3 reads CASRKIGAGVDTIYF. For the CDR3, the DNA is TGTGCCAGCAGGAAAATCGGGGCAGGGGTTGACACCATATATTTT.

The genes are TRBV28 and TRBJ2-1, with 12 bases lining up with TRBD2. In germline, CDR1 is MDHEN, CDR2 SYDVKM. V was pared by 4 bases and J by 1 base, with 8 bases of the junction left unmatched. The CDR3 covers 18 residues. The CDR3 sequence is CASSSSGRGSGSYNEQFF. In DNA, the CDR3 is TGTGCCAGCAGTTCTAGCGGGAGGGGTTCTGGGTCCTACAATGAGCAGTTCTTC.

The chain combines TRBV28 with TRBJ1-2; 7 bases are shared with TRBD1. V shed 6 bases and J 5 bases; nucleotides not matched to a gene: 9. The CDR3 spans 14 residues. Germline CDR1 MDHEN, CDR2 SYDVKM. In nucleotides, the CDR3 is TGTGCCAGCAGCGTTACAGGGGATAATTATGGCTACACCTTC. It is translated as CASSVTGDNYGYTF.

The chain joins TRBV6-5 to TRBJ2-7; no clear D gene. CDR1 and CDR2 (germline): MNHEY, SVGAGI. CDR3 length equals 13 residues. Trimming cost V 5 bases and J 3 bases, with 11 bases left between them. The CDR3 region is CASSNMIDYEQYF. The CDR3 DNA is TGTGCCAGCAGTAATATGATAGACTACGAGCAGTACTTC.

The gene calls are TRBV19 and TRBJ1-2, with a weak D call TRBD1 (6 bases). Germline CDR1 reads LNHDA; CDR2 reads SQIVND (reference sequence). V gave up 10 bases and J gave up 2 bases, with 14 bases separating them. The CDR3 totals 13 residues. The CDR3, as DNA: TGTGCCACCAAACAGGGACCCAACTATGGCTACACCTTC. Its translation: CATKQGPNYGYTF.